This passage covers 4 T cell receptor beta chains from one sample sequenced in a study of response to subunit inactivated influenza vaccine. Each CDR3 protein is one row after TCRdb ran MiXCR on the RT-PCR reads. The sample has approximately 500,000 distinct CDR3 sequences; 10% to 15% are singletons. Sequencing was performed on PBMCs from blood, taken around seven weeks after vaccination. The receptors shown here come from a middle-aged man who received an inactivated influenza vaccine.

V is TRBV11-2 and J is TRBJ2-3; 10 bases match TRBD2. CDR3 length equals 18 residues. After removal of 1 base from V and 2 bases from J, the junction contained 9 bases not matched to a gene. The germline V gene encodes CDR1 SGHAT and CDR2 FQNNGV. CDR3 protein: CASSLVSASGGSTDTQYF. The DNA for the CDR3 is TGTGCCAGCAGCTTAGTGTCGGCTAGCGGGGGATCCACAGATACGCAGTATTTT.

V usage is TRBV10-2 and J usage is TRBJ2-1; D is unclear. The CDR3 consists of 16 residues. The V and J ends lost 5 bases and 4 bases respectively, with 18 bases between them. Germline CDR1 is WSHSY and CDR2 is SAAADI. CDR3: CASSKFQPLNYNEQFF. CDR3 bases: TGCGCCAGCAGTAAGTTCCAACCTCTCAATTACAATGAGCAGTTCTTC.

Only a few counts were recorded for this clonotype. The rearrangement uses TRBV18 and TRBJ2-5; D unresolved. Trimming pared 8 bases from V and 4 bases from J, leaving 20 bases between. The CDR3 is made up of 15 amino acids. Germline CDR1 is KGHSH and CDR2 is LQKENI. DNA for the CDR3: TGTGCCAGCCGACCACCCACAACGGTGGCAGAGACCCAGTACTTC. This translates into CASRPPTTVAETQYF.

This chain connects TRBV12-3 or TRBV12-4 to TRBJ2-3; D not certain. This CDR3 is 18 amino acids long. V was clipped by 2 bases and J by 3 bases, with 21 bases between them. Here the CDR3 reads CASSLKDRLPSLTDTQYF. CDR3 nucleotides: TGTGCCAGCAGTTTAAAGGATCGTTTGCCTTCGCTTACAGATACGCAGTATTTT.